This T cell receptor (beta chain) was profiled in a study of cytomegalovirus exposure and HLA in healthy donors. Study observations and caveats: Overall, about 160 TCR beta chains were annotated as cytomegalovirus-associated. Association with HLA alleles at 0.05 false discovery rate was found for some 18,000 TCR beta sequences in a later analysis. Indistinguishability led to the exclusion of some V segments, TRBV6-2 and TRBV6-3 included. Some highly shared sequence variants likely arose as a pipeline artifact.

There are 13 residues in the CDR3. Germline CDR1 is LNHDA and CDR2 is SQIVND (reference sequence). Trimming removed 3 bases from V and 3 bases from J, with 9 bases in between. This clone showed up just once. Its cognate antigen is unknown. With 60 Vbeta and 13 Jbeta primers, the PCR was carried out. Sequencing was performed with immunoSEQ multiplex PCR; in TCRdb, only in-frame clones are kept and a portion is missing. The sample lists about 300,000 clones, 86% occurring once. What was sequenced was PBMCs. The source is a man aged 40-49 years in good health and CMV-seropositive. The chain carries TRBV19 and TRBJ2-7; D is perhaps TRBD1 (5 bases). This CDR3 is CASSIRVGYEQYF. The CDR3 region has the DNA TGTGCCAGTAGTATCAGGGTGGGCTACGAGCAGTACTTC.